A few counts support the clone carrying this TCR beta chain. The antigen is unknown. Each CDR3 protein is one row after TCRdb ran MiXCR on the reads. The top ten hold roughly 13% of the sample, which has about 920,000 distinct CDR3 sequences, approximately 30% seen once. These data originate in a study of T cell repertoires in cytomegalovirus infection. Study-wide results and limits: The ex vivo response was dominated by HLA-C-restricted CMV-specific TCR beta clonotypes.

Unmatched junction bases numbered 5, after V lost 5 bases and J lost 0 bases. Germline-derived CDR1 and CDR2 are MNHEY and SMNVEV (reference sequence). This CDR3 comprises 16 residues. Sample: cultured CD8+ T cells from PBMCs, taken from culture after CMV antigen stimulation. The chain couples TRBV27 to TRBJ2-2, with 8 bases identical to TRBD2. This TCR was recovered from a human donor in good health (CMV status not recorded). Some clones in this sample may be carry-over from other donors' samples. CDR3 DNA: TGTGCCAGCAGTCCGAAAGCGGGGGCGAACACCGGGGAGCTGTTTTTT. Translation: CASSPKAGANTGELFF.